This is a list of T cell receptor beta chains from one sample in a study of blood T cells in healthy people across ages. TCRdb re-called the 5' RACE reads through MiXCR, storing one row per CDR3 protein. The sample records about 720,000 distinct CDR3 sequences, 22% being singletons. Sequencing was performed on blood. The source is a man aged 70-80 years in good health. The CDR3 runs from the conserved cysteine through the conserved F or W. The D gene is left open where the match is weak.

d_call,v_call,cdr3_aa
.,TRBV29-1,CSVEVTGTVYEQYF
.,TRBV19,CASGRGRVNTIYF
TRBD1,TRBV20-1,CSARTGRGIQETQYF
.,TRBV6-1,CASSERRPNTGELFF
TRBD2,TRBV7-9,CASSLVSGGVSFF
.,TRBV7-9,CASSLVGVSTEAFF
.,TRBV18,CASSPETGDQETQYF
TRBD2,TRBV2,CASSGLAGLSYNEQFF
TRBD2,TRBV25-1,CASVASGGARETQYF
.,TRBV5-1,CASSWTPGGGSHNEQFF
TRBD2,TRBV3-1,CASSQGTSGSYEQYF
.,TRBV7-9,CASSGGSAKFF
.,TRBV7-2,CASSASGYGSAQFF
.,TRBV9,CASSRLQHGETQYF
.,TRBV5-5,CASSLAWERETQYF
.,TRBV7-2,CASSLETGTPYGYTF
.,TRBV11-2,CASSLGGRGLYEQYF
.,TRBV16,CASSQLDPEEKLFF
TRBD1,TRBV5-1,CASMEPGGLAFF
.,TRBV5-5,CASSLEWGADGYTF
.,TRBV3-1,CASSQAGVGPPQHF
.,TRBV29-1,CSVETRTNSQYF
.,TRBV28,CASMPPGRSMAQYF
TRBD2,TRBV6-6,CASSLAGSFDEQFF
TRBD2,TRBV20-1,CSARDRGEYNEQFF
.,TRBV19,CASSIDRIQPQHF
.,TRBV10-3,CAISEPRGGNEQFF
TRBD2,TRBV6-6,CASSYGTGARTSGTDTQYF
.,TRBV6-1,CASSGVGGTDTQYF
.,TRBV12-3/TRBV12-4,CASSLARNYGYTF
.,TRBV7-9,CASSLDGNRAEETQYF
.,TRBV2,CATPGEASDRETQYF
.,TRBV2,CASITSSGPETQYF
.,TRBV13,CASSSRGITGNTIYF
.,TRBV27,CASSHRQPQHF
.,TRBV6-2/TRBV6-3,CASSIQSGETQYF
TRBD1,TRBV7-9,CASSLTGSRGVNTEAFF
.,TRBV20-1,CSASQETGDTEAFF
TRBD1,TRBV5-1,CASSPIWTGKINYGYTF
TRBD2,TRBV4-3,CASSYGLAAYNEQFF
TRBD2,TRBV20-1,CSARDSSGGAVDEQYF
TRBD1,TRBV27,CASSSAGTGGYEQYF
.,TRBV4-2,CASSDLTGGNEQFF
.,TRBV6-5,CASSYRGTYGYTF
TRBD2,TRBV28,CASSPLREGETQYF
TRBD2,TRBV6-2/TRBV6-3,CASGLSGLAGTYEQYF
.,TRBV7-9,CASSSAANTEAFF
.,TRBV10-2,CASSDLAEGNIQYF
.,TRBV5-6,CASSPSTTSLETQYF
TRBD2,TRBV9,CASSSRGGNYNEQFF
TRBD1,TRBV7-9,CASSSRTGNYEQYF
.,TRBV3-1,CASSHYDTQYF
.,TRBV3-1,CASSQEFGEQYF
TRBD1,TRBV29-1,CSVVGQASSGNTIYF
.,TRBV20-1,CSARRTRGYTF
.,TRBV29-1,CSVPQVGNIQYF
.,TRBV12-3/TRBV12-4,CASSFIISSYNEQFF
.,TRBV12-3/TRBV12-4,CASSDWSTDTQYF
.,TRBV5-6,CASSPRLRERIYNEQFF